This TCR beta chain was retrieved from a study of Ad26.COV2.S vaccination and SARS-CoV-2 variants. Using immunoSEQ multiplex PCR, the repertoire was profiled, and TCRdb retains in-frame clones only, with some absent. Of roughly 700,000 clones listed, around 89% are singletons. Treatment specified: roughly 20 received Ad26.COV2.S at low or high dose, single or two shots; several received placebo; per-sample allocation not given. Samples were taken on day 63 after the first vaccine or placebo injection. Boston provided a donor who was an adult aged 18-55 years. It was Wuhan-strain SARS-CoV-2 spike that the Ad26 vaccine vector expressed. V was cut by 2 bases and J by 7 bases, with 9 bases left in between. This CDR3 spans 13 amino acids. Germline CDR1 is LGHDT and CDR2 is YNNKEL (reference sequence).

Here the sequenced sample was peripheral blood, taken in a trial of Ad26.COV2.S vaccine versus placebo. The receptor was derived from a person between 18 and 59 years old who received the Ad26.COV2.S COVID-19 vaccine or a placebo. V is TRBV3-1 (or the pseudogene TRBV3-2) and J is TRBJ2-1, with D perhaps matching TRBD2 (6 bases). In DNA, the CDR3 is TGTGCCAGCAGCCAATTTGGGGGGAATGAGCAGTTCTTC. It specifies CASSQFGGNEQFF.